This record looks at one T cell receptor beta chain sequence and its context. These data are taken from a study of OX40 agonist ivuxolimab in advanced cancers. Data came from immunoSEQ multiplex PCR; TCRdb stores just in-frame clones and leaves some out. The repertoire includes approximately 60,000 clones, roughly 87% of them detected once, and 11% sits in the top ten. Germline values: CDR1 SGHNT, CDR2 YYREEE (reference sequence). The CDR3 covers 14 residues. V lost 2 bases to trimming and J lost 8 bases, with 13 bases between them. The chain is built from TRBV5-4 and TRBJ1-4, with TRBD1 as a possible D gene (6 bases). The origin of this receptor is an adult with an advanced solid tumor such as melanoma, head and neck, liver or kidney cancer. The source material was CD4+ or CD8+ T cells sorted from blood, sampled in a trial of the OX40 agonist ivuxolimab. In DNA form, the CDR3 reads TGTGCCAGCAGCTTCTCAGGGGCGGGAGAAAAACTGTTTTTT. This translates into CASSFSGAGEKLFF.